This T cell receptor (beta chain) came from a study of T cell changes during pregnancy in multiple sclerosis. Germline V gene data show CDR1 as PRHDT and CDR2 as FYEKMQ (reference sequence). The CDR3 totals 12 residues. Trimming cost V 8 bases and J 8 bases, with 14 bases left between them. Only in-frame clones appear in the TCRdb table, and some are missing; sequencing was by immunoSEQ multiplex PCR. The sample carries approximately 46,000 clones, approximately 90% recorded once. The specimen was CD8+ T cells from peripheral blood mononuclear cells, collected in the second trimester of pregnancy. V gene TRBV13 combines with J gene TRBJ2-3, with D possibly matching TRBD1 (5 bases). This TCR was recovered from a female donor with multiple sclerosis, enrolled in a pregnancy study. The CDR3: CASSLGRSTQYF. The CDR3 DNA sequence: TGTGCCAGCTCCCTGGGGCGGTCTACGCAGTATTTT.